This T cell receptor beta chain was sequenced in a study of T cell responses to AZD1222 COVID-19 vaccine. V lost 5 bases and J 1 base, leaving 15 bases between the germline ends. Germline lookup yields CDR1 SNHLY and CDR2 FYNNEI. CDR3 length equals 16 residues. Measured with immunoSEQ multiplex PCR; TCRdb has only the in-frame clones, and not every one. Of some 110,000 clones in the sample, more than 70% were seen once. This clone was detected only a few times. The chain has TRBV2 and TRBJ1-5, with D possibly being TRBD1 (5 bases). This sequence originates from an adult who received the AZD1222 COVID-19 vaccine. Sequenced material: peripheral blood, taken 28 days after the second AZD1222 dose. The CDR3 bases are TGTGCCAGCAGTCCGCTAGGGCGGGGGAGCAATCAGCCCCAGCATTTT. Encoded protein: CASSPLGRGSNQPQHF.